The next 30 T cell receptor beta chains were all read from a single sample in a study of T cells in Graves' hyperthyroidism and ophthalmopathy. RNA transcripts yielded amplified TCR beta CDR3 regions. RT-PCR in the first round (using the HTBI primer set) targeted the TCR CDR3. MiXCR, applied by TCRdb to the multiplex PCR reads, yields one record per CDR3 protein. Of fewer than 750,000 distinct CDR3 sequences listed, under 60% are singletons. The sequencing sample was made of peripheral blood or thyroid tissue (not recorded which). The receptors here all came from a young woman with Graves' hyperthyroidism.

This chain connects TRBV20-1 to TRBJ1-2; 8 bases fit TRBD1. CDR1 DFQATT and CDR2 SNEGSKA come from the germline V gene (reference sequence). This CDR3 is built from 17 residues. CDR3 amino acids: CSLTSGGTGNSNYGYTF. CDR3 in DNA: TGCAGCCTGACTAGCGGGGGGACAGGCAACTCTAACTATGGCTACACCTTC.

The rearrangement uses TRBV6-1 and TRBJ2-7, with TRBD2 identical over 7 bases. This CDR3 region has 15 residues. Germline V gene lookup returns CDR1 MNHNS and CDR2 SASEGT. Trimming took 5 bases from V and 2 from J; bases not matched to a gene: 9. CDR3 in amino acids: CASSYLTSRTYEQYF. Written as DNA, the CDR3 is TGTGCCAGCAGTTACTTGACTAGCCGAACCTACGAGCAGTACTTC.

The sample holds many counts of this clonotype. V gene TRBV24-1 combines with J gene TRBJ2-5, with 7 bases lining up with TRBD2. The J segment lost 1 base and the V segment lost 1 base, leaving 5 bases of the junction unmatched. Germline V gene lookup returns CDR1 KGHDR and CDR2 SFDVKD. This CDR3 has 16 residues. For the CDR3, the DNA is TGTGCCACCAGTGATTTTGGAGCGGGGTCCCAAGAGACCCAGTACTTC. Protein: CATSDFGAGSQETQYF.

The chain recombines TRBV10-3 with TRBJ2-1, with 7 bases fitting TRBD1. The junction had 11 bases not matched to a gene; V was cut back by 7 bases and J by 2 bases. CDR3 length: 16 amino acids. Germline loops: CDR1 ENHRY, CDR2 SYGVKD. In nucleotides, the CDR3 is TGTGCCATCACGATAGACAGGGCCGGCCCCTACAATGAGCAGTTCTTC. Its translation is CAITIDRAGPYNEQFF.

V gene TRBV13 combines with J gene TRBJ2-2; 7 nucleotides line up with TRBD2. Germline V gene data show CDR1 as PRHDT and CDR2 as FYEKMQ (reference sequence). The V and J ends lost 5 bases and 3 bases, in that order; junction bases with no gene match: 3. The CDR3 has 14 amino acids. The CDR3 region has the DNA TGTGCCAGCAGCCTAGCGGAGGACACCGGGGAGCTGTTTTTT. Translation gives CASSLAEDTGELFF.

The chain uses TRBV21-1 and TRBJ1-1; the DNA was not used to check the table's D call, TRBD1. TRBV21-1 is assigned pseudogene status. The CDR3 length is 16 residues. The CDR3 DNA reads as TGTGCCAGCAGCACCGGGACAGAGTACTCTGGACCCGAAGCTTTCTTT. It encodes CASSTGTEYSGPEAFF.

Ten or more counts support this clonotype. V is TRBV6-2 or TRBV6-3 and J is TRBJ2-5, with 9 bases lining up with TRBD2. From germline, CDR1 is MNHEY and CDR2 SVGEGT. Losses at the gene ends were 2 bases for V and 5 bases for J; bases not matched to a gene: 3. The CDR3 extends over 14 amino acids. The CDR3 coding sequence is TGTGCCAGCAGTTACGTTAGCGGGAGCGAGACCCAGTACTTC. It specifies CASSYVSGSETQYF.

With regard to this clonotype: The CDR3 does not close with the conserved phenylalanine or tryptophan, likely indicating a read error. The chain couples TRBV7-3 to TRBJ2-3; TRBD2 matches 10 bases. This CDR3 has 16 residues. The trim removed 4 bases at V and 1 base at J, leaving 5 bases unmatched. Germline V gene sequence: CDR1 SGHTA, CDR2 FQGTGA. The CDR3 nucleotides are TGTGCCAGCAGCTCCGGGACTAGCGTCGGCACAGATACGCAGTATTCT. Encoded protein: CASSSGTSVGTDTQYS.

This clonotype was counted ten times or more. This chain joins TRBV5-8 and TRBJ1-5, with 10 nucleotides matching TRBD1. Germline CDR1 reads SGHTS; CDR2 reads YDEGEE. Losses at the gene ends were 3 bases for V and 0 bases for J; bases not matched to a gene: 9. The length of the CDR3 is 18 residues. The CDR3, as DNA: TGTGCCAGCAGCTCGGGACAGGGGTTTACACTTAGCAATCAGCCCCAGCATTTT. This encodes CASSSGQGFTLSNQPQHF.

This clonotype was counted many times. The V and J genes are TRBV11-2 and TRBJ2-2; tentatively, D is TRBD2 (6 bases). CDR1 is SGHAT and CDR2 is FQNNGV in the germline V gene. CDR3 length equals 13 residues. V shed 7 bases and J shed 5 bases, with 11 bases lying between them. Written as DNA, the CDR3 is TGTGCCAGCAAGAGACTAGGGACCGGGGAGCTGTTTTTT. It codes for CASKRLGTGELFF.

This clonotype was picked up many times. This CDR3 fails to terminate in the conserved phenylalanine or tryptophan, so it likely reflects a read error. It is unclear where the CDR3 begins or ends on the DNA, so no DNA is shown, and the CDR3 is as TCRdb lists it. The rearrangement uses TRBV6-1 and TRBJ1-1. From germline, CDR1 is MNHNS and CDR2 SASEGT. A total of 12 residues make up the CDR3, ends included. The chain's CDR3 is CASSQTEPTVPE.

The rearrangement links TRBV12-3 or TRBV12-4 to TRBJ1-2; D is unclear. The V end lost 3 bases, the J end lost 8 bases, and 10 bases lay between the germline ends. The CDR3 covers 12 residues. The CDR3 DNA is TGTGCCAGCAGTTTGGCCGGGAGGGGCTACACCTTC. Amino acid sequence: CASSLAGRGYTF.

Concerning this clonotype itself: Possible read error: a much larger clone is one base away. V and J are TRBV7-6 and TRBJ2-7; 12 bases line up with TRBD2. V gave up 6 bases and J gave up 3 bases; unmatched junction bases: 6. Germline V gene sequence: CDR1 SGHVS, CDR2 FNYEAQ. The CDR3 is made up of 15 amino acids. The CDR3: CASSHPTSGSYEQYF. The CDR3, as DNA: TGTGCCAGCAGTCACCCGACTAGCGGGAGCTACGAGCAGTACTTC.

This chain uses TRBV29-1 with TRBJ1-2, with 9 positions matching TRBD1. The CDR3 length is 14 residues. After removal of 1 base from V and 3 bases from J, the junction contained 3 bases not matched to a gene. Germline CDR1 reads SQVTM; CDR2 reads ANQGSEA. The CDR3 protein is CSVEGQGVYYGYTF. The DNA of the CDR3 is TGCAGCGTTGAAGGACAGGGGGTTTACTATGGCTACACCTTC.

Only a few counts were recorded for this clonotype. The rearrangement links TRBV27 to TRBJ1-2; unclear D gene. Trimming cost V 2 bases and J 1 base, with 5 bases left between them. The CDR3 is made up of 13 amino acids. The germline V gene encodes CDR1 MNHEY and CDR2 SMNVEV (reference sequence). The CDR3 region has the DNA TGTGCCAGCAGTTTAGACGTTAACTATGGCTACACCTTC. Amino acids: CASSLDVNYGYTF.

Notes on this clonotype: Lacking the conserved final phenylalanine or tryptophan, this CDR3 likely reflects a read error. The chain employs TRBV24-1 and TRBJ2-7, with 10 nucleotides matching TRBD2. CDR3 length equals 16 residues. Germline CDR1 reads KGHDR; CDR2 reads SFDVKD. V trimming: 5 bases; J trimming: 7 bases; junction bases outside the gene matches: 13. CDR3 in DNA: TGTGCCACCAGTGTCACAGCGGGAGGGAGAACCAATGAGCAGTACTCC. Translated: CATSVTAGGRTNEQYS.

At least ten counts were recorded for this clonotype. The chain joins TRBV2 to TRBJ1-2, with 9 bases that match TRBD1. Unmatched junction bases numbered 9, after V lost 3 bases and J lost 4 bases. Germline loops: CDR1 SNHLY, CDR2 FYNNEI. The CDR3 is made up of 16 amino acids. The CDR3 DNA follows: TGTGCCAGCAGTGATTCGCAAGGGACAGGGCTCTATGGCTACACCTTC. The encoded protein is CASSDSQGTGLYGYTF.

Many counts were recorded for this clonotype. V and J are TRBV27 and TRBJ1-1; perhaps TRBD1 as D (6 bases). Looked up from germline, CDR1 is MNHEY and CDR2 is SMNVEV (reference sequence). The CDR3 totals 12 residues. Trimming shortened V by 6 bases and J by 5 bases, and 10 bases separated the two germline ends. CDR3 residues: CASRSQGTEAFF. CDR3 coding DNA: TGTGCCAGCAGAAGTCAGGGGACTGAAGCTTTCTTT.

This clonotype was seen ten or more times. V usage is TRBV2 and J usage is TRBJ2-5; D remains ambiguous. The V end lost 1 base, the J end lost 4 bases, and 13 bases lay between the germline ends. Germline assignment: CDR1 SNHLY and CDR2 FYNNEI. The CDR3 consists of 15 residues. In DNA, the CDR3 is TGTGCCAGCAGTGAAGGCGGACCGGCAACAGAGACCCAGTACTTC. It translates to CASSEGGPATETQYF.

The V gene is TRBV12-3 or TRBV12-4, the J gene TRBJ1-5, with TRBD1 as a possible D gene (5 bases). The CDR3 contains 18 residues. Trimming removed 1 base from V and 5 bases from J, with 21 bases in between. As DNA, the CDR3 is TGTGCCAGCAGTTTAGAAGGAACAGGTACAGTCCCGGATCAGCCCCAGCATTTT. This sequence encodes CASSLEGTGTVPDQPQHF.

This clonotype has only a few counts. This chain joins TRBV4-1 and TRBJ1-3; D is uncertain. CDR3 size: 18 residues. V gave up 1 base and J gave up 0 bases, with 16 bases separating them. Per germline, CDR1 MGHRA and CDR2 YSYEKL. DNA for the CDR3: TGCGCCAGCAGCCAAGTAGGAGAGGGCCACCTCTCTGGAAACACCATATATTTT. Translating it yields CASSQVGEGHLSGNTIYF.

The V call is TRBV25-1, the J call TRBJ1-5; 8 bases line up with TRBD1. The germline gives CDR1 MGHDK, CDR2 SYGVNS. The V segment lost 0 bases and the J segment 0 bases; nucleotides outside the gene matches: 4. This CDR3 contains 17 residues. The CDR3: CASSEYGTGYSNQPQHF. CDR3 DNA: TGTGCCAGCAGTGAATATGGGACAGGTTATAGCAATCAGCCCCAGCATTTT.

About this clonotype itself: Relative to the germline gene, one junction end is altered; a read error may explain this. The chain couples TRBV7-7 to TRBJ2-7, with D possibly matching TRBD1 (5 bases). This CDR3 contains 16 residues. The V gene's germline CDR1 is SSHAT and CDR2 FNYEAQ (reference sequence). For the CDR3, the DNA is TGTGCTAGCAGCTTAGATCCCATCGACAGTTCCTACGAGCAGTACTTC. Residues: CASSLDPIDSSYEQYF.

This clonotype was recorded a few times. CDR3 in DNA: TGTGCCAGCAGCTTAGCGCCAGGGGGGCAAGAGACCCAGTACTTC. Translating gives CASSLAPGGQETQYF. V gene TRBV7-9 combines with J gene TRBJ2-5, with D maybe TRBD1 (7 bases). Per the germline V gene, CDR1 is SEHNR and CDR2 is FQNEAQ (reference sequence). CDR3 length: 15 amino acids. Trimming left V 0 bases short and J 2 bases short, with 10 bases between.

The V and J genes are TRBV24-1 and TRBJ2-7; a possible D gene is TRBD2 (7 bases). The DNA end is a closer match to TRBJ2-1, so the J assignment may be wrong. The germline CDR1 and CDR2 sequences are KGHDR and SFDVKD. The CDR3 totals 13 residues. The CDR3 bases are TGTGCCACCAGTGTGGGGGGGCTCAATGAGCAGTTCTTC. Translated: CATSVGGLNEQFF.

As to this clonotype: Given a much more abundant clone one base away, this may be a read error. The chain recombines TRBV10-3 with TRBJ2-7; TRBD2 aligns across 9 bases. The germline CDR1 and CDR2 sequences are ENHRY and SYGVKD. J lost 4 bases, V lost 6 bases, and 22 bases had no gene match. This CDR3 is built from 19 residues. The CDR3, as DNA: TGTGCCATCAGCGGAGGGGGGAGATATAGCGGGAGTACGGGGTACGAGCAGTACTTC. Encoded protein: CAISGGGRYSGSTGYEQYF.

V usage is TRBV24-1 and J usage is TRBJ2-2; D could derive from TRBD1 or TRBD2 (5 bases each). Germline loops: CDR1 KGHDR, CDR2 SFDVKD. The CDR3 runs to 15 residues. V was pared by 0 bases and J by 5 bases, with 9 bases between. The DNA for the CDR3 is TGTGCCACCAGTGATTTGCGGGACCTTACCGGGGAGCTGTTTTTT. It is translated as CATSDLRDLTGELFF.

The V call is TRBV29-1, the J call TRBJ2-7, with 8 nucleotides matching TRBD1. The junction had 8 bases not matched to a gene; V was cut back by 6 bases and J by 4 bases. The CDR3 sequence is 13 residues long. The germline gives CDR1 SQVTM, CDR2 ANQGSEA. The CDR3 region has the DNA TGCAGCGTAGATCCGGGACAGGATTACGAGCAGTACTTC. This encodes CSVDPGQDYEQYF.

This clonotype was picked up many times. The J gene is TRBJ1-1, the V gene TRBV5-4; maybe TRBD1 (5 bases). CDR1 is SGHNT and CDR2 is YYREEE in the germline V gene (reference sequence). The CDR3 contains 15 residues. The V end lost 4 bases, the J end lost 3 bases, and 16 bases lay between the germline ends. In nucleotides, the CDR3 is TGTGCCAGCAGCCGGGGGACCAAGGTTGACACTGAAGCTTTCTTT. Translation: CASSRGTKVDTEAFF.

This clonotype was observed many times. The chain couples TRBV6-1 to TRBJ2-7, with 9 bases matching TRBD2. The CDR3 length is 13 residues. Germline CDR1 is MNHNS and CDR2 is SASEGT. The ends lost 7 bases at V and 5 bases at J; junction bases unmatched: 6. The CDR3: CASMTGLADEQYF. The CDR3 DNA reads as TGTGCCAGCATGACGGGACTAGCAGACGAGCAGTACTTC.